The 28 T cell receptor beta chains reported below all come from one sample, sequenced in a study of T cell responses to AZD1222 COVID-19 vaccine. Data came from immunoSEQ multiplex PCR; TCRdb stores just in-frame clones and leaves some out. The sample holds 130,000 or so clones, 90% seen once. This specimen consisted of peripheral blood, obtained 28 days after the second dose of the MenACWY control vaccine. These receptors all come from an adult who received the MenACWY meningococcal vaccine as a control.

The CDR3 region is CASSQDGSSSYGYTF. The CDR3 DNA reads as TGTGCCAGCAGCCAAGATGGGTCGTCCTCCTATGGCTACACCTTC. The rearrangement links TRBV4-2 to TRBJ1-2; D remains ambiguous. Trimming removed 0 bases from V and 4 bases from J, with 12 bases in between. The length of the CDR3 is 15 residues. Looked up from germline, CDR1 is LGHNA and CDR2 is YNFKEQ.

The chain is built from TRBV4-2 and TRBJ2-2; 11 bases map to TRBD2. The CDR3 has 17 residues. Trimming took 2 bases from V and 4 from J; bases not matched to a gene: 6. The germline V gene has CDR1 LGHNA and CDR2 YNFKEQ. The CDR3 sequence: CASSQPSGGLSTGELFF. The CDR3 nucleotides read TGTGCCAGCAGCCAACCTAGCGGGGGGTTGAGCACCGGGGAGCTGTTTTTT.

This sequence joins TRBV6-4 and TRBJ2-3; 7 bases are shared with TRBD2. Germline trimming cut 3 bases from V and 3 bases from J; bases unmatched to any gene: 6. The CDR3 contains 15 residues. Per germline, CDR1 MRHNA and CDR2 SNTAGT. CDR3 nucleotides: TGTGCCAGCAGTGAACCGGGGGAGGGAACAGATACGCAGTATTTT. Protein product: CASSEPGEGTDTQYF.

The chain recombines TRBV7-9 with TRBJ2-1; TRBD2 matches 10 bases. Per the germline V gene, CDR1 is SEHNR and CDR2 is FQNEAQ (reference sequence). With V trimmed by 5 bases and J by 0 bases, 10 bases remained unmatched. The CDR3 length is 18 residues. CDR3 coding DNA: TGTGCCAGCAGCCCCGGACTAGCGGAGTCAAGCTCCTACAATGAGCAGTTCTTC. The encoded protein is CASSPGLAESSSYNEQFF.

This chain connects TRBV2 to TRBJ2-3; tentatively, D is TRBD1 (5 bases). CDR3 length: 12 amino acids. Germline loops: CDR1 SNHLY, CDR2 FYNNEI. V lost 8 bases to trimming and J lost 5 bases, with 11 bases between them. CDR3 coding DNA: TGTGCCAGCGGCAGGGTGGGAGATACGCAGTATTTT. Encoded protein: CASGRVGDTQYF.

This chain uses TRBV6-5 with TRBJ2-7; weak D call: TRBD1 (5 bases). The CDR3 has 15 residues. Between the trimmed V and J ends, which lost 5 bases and 2 bases, there was a span of 16 bases. CDR1 is MNHEY, CDR2 SVGAGI, per germline. CDR3 in DNA: TGTGCCAGCAGTCCCCAGGGAATGGCAACCTACGAGCAGTACGTC. It specifies CASSPQGMATYEQYV.

The rearrangement joins TRBV4-3 to TRBJ1-6; a weak D match, TRBD1 (5 bases). The germline CDR1 and CDR2 sequences are LGHNA and YSLEER. The V end lost 3 bases, the J end lost 0 bases, and 21 bases lay between the germline ends. The CDR3 totals 20 residues. CDR3 loop: CASSQAGDRDMSSYNSPLHF. The CDR3 nucleotides are TGCGCCAGCAGCCAGGCAGGAGACAGAGACATGAGCTCCTATAATTCACCCCTCCACTTT.

V and J are TRBV2 and TRBJ2-7; 14 nucleotides match TRBD2. V was pared by 6 bases and J by 2 bases, with 3 bases of the junction left unmatched. CDR1 is SNHLY and CDR2 is FYNNEI in the germline V gene. CDR3 length: 15 residues. This CDR3 is CASRMGLAGAYEQYF. CDR3 coding DNA: TGTGCCAGCAGGATGGGACTAGCGGGAGCCTACGAGCAGTACTTC. The whole variable domain, filled in from reference TRBV2 and TRBJ2-7, reads EPEVTQTPSHQVTQMGQEVILRCVPISNHLYFYWYRQILGQKVEFLVSFYNNEISEKSEIFDDQFSVERPDGSNFTLKIRSTKLEDSAMYFCASRMGLAGAYEQYFGPGTRLTVT.

This chain links TRBV4-2 with TRBJ1-1; D is unclear. Germline V CDR1 and CDR2: LGHNA, YNFKEQ. The CDR3 sequence is 16 residues long. Trimming cost V 0 bases and J 6 bases, with 17 bases left between them. The CDR3, as DNA: TGTGCCAGCAGCCAAGATCTTTCGGGTCTGGTCCCTGAAGCTTTCTTT. Its protein product is CASSQDLSGLVPEAFF.

This rearrangement joins TRBV5-1 to TRBJ2-1; no reliable D call. V was pared by 7 bases and J by 4 bases, with 15 bases between. This CDR3 has 14 amino acids. Germline V lookup: CDR1 SGHRS, CDR2 YFSETQ. The CDR3 nucleotides are TGCGCCAGCGCCCAAGACACCCAGTACAATGAGCAGTTCTTC. This translates into CASAQDTQYNEQFF.

The J gene is TRBJ1-1, the V gene TRBV6-6; D ambiguous. V dropped 7 bases and J dropped 3 bases, with 12 bases sitting between them. The CDR3 has 13 residues. Germline V CDR1 and CDR2: MNHNY, SVGAGI (reference sequence). CDR3 nucleotides: TGTGCCAGCACCCTGGATTGGGACACTGAAGCTTTCTTT. Amino acid sequence: CASTLDWDTEAFF.

This clone was seen a handful of times. The chain combines TRBV3-1 (or the pseudogene TRBV3-2) with TRBJ1-6, with D possibly being TRBD1 (6 bases). The ends were cut back, 0 bases at V and 9 bases at J, with 9 bases in the middle. Germline V gene data show CDR1 as LGHDT and CDR2 as YNNKEL (reference sequence). This CDR3 contains 14 residues. This CDR3 reads CASSQDGQPSPLHF. DNA for the CDR3: TGTGCCAGCAGCCAAGATGGACAGCCTTCACCCCTCCACTTT.

The table lists this clone with a count of one. V usage is TRBV29-1 and J usage is TRBJ2-3; the match to TRBD2 covers 8 bases. Per the germline V gene, CDR1 is SQVTM and CDR2 is ANQGSEA. V shed 6 bases, J shed 6 bases, and the junction held 14 bases outside the gene matches. This CDR3 is built from 15 residues. CDR3 loop: CSVASRGTSRDTQYF. The DNA of the CDR3 is TGCAGCGTAGCGTCTAGAGGGACTAGTAGGGATACGCAGTATTTT.

CDR3 amino acids: CASSHSDTSSETQYF. The CDR3 bases are TGTGCCAGCAGCCACTCGGATACTAGCTCAGAGACCCAGTACTTC. The chain employs TRBV11-2 and TRBJ2-5; D is possibly TRBD2 (6 bases). The V end was cut by 5 bases, the J end by 4 bases, with 17 bases between. Germline CDR1 and CDR2: SGHAT and FQNNGV. The CDR3 runs 15 residues.

This clone was seen a single time. The chain carries TRBV30 and TRBJ1-6; a possible D gene is TRBD1 (5 bases). The CDR3 spans 16 residues. V was clipped by 0 bases and J by 8 bases, with 17 bases between them. Germline V gives CDR1 GTSNPN, CDR2 SVGIG (reference sequence). The DNA of the CDR3 is TGTGCCTGGAGTGTACTCTCGGGGGACTACCATTCACCCCTCCACTTT. Residues: CAWSVLSGDYHSPLHF.

This chain joins TRBV7-3 and TRBJ2-1; 9 bases line up with TRBD2. There are 16 residues in the CDR3. J lost 2 bases, V lost 5 bases, and 7 bases had no gene match. CDR1 and CDR2 (germline): SGHTA, FQGTGA. CDR3 nucleotide sequence: TGTGCCAGCAGCCCCGAACTAGCGGGCCCCTACAATGAGCAGTTCTTC. Its protein is CASSPELAGPYNEQFF. The entire variable domain, with the rest obtained from reference TRBV7-3 and TRBJ2-1, is as follows: GAGVSQTPSNKVTEKGKYVELRCDPISGHTALYWYRQSLGQGPEFLIYFQGTGAADDSGLPNDRFFAVRPEGSVSTLKIQRTERGDSAVYLCASSPELAGPYNEQFFGPGTRLTVL.

V usage is TRBV2 and J usage is TRBJ2-2; 8 nucleotides align to TRBD1. The CDR3 consists of 13 residues. J gave up 7 bases and V 7 bases, and 5 bases lay outside the gene matches. Germline CDR1 SNHLY, CDR2 FYNNEI. The CDR3 spells CASTGQGNGELFF. The CDR3 DNA reads TGTGCCAGCACCGGACAGGGCAACGGGGAGCTGTTTTTT.

The chain recombines TRBV3-1 (or the pseudogene TRBV3-2) with TRBJ2-3; TRBD2 matches at 10 bases. CDR1 and CDR2 from the germline V gene are LGHDT and YNNKEL (reference sequence). The trim removed 2 bases at V and 8 bases at J, leaving 7 bases unmatched. This CDR3 has 15 amino acids. The DNA for the CDR3 is TGTGCCAGCAGCCAACTTGAAGCGGGGGGGCGTACGCAGTATTTT. This gives the protein CASSQLEAGGRTQYF.

V gene TRBV14 combines with J gene TRBJ2-7, with D tentatively TRBD2 (6 bases). This CDR3 spans 13 amino acids. Trimming shortened V by 8 bases and J by 2 bases, and 13 bases separated the two germline ends. Germline V CDR1 and CDR2: SGHDN, FVKESK. The CDR3 here is CASQGLLTYEQYF. In nucleotides, the CDR3 is TGTGCCAGCCAGGGACTTCTCACCTACGAGCAGTACTTC. Looking up the rest from reference TRBV14 and TRBJ2-7 gives the full variable domain: EAGVTQFPSHSVIEKGQTVTLRCDPISGHDNLYWYRRVMGKEIKFLLHFVKESKQDESGMPNNRFLAERTGGTYSTLKVQPAELEDSGVYFCASQGLLTYEQYFGPGTRLTVT.

The chain links TRBV25-1 to TRBJ1-6; TRBD1 matches 9 bases. This CDR3 spans 14 amino acids. The J segment lost 10 bases and the V segment lost 6 bases, leaving 7 bases of the junction unmatched. CDR1 is MGHDK and CDR2 is SYGVNS in the germline V gene. The CDR3 protein is CASRDRGQLSPLHF. The CDR3 nucleotides read TGTGCCAGCAGGGACAGGGGCCAGCTGTCACCCCTCCACTTT. Using reference TRBV25-1 and TRBJ1-6 for the parts outside the CDR3, the full variable domain is EADIYQTPRYLVIGTGKKITLECSQTMGHDKMYWYQQDPGMELHLIHYSYGVNSTEKGDLSSESTVSRIRTEHFPLTLESARPSHTSQYLCASRDRGQLSPLHFGNGTRLTVT.

The V call is TRBV28, the J call TRBJ1-6; tentatively, D is TRBD1 (6 bases). V dropped 7 bases and J dropped 0 bases, with 16 bases sitting between them. The CDR3 consists of 17 residues. CDR1 MDHEN and CDR2 SYDVKM come from the germline V gene. The CDR3 DNA follows: TGTGCCAGCACCTCACAGGGAAGGGGCTCCTATAATTCACCCCTCCACTTT. Translated, it gives CASTSQGRGSYNSPLHF.

This chain uses TRBV28 with TRBJ1-5; D gene unclear. This CDR3 contains 17 residues. Germline V gene sequence: CDR1 MDHEN, CDR2 SYDVKM. Trimming stripped 2 bases from V and 2 bases from J, with 16 bases between. The CDR3 nucleotides are TGTGCCAGCAGTTTACCGAACTGGGCCCATGGCAATCAGCCCCAGCATTTT. This gives the protein CASSLPNWAHGNQPQHF. The full variable domain, completed using reference TRBV28 and TRBJ1-5, is DVKVTQSSRYLVKRTGEKVFLECVQDMDHENMFWYRQDPGLGLRLIYFSYDVKMKEKGDIPEGYSVSREKKERFSLILESASTNQTSMYLCASSLPNWAHGNQPQHFGDGTRLSIL.

The rearrangement uses TRBV4-1 and TRBJ2-5; no clear D. The germline V gene has CDR1 MGHRA and CDR2 YSYEKL. This CDR3 is 16 amino acids long. V lost 0 bases and J 0 bases, leaving 11 bases between the germline ends. Here the CDR3 reads CASSQDPLAYQETQYF. Here the CDR3 DNA reads TGCGCCAGCAGCCAAGACCCTTTGGCATACCAAGAGACCCAGTACTTC.

The chain links TRBV6-5 to TRBJ1-1; no clear D. V lost 3 bases and J lost 6, with 8 bases in between. CDR1 is MNHEY and CDR2 is SVGAGI in the germline V gene. CDR3 length equals 12 residues. The CDR3 coding sequence is TGTGCCAGCAGTTATACGACGGCTGAAGCTTTCTTT. Its protein is CASSYTTAEAFF.

The chain is built from TRBV19 and TRBJ2-1, with TRBD2 matching over 8 bases. This CDR3 region has 15 residues. The V segment lost 6 bases and the J segment 1 base; nucleotides outside the gene matches: 5. Germline V gene lookup returns CDR1 LNHDA and CDR2 SQIVND (reference sequence). The CDR3 nucleotides read TGTGCCAGTAGGGCCCAGCGGGGGTCCTACAATGAGCAGTTCTTC. Translating gives CASRAQRGSYNEQFF. Full variable domain (outside the CDR3, taken from reference TRBV19 and TRBJ2-1): DGGITQSPKYLFRKEGQNVTLSCEQNLNHDAMYWYRQDPGQGLRLIYYSQIVNDFQKGDIAEGYSVSREKKESFPLTVTSAQKNPTAFYLCASRAQRGSYNEQFFGPGTRLTVL.

V gene TRBV28 combines with J gene TRBJ1-3, with D possibly matching TRBD1 (5 bases). V shed 1 base and J shed 5 bases, with 15 bases lying between them. The CDR3 totals 16 residues. Germline CDR1 reads MDHEN; CDR2 reads SYDVKM. CDR3 region: CASSLSTGGARNTIYF. The DNA of the CDR3 is TGTGCCAGCAGTTTATCTACAGGTGGAGCGAGAAACACCATATATTTT.

This chain uses TRBV29-1 with TRBJ2-7; possibly TRBD2 for D (5 bases). Trimming removed 4 bases from V and 3 bases from J, with 7 bases in between. The V gene's germline CDR1 is SQVTM and CDR2 ANQGSEA. CDR3 size: 11 residues. Here the CDR3 reads CSVATSYEQYF. Here the CDR3 DNA reads TGCAGCGTTGCAACTAGCTACGAGCAGTACTTC.

The chain uses TRBV19 and TRBJ2-3, with 7 nucleotides matching TRBD1. V lost 6 bases, J lost 0 bases, and 6 bases stayed unmatched. CDR1 and CDR2 from the germline V gene are LNHDA and SQIVND (reference sequence). The length of the CDR3 is 15 residues. The CDR3 loop is CASRRTGSSTDTQYF. Here the CDR3 DNA reads TGTGCCAGTAGACGGACAGGTAGTAGCACAGATACGCAGTATTTT.